The next 32 T cell receptor beta chains were all read from a single sample in a study of cytomegalovirus exposure and HLA in healthy donors. The PCR employed 60 Vbeta primers together with 13 Jbeta primers. Method: immunoSEQ multiplex PCR; TCRdb's copy keeps in-frame clones and lacks some. The sample records about 99,000 clones, approximately 80% being singletons. Sequencing input: PBMCs. These receptors originate from a male donor in good health and CMV-seropositive.

DNA for the CDR3: TGCGCCAGCAGCTTGGACAGGAGGGACTCAACTAATGAAAAACTGTTTTTT. The encoded protein is CASSLDRRDSTNEKLFF. The gene calls are TRBV5-1 and TRBJ1-4; maybe TRBD1 (5 bases). From germline, CDR1 is SGHRS and CDR2 YFSETQ. Trimming took off 0 bases at V and 0 bases at J, with 12 bases between the two ends. This CDR3 region has 17 residues.

The gene calls are TRBV6-1 and TRBJ2-7, with 7 bases that match TRBD1. V trimming: 6 bases; J trimming: 5 bases; junction bases outside the gene matches: 10. Per germline, CDR1 MNHNS and CDR2 SASEGT. CDR3 length: 14 amino acids. The DNA for the CDR3 is TGTGCCAGCAGGATAGGACAGGTACGGGACGAGCAGTACTTC. Its protein product is CASRIGQVRDEQYF.

The chain couples TRBV27 to TRBJ1-1, with 10 bases matching TRBD1. Germline trimming cut 6 bases from V and 2 bases from J; bases unmatched to any gene: 6. In germline, CDR1 is MNHEY, CDR2 SMNVEV (reference sequence). This CDR3 is 15 amino acids long. The CDR3: CASSQTGGYNTEAFF. The CDR3 region has the DNA TGTGCCAGCAGCCAGACAGGGGGCTATAACACTGAAGCTTTCTTT.

Remarks on this clone: Other nucleotide sequences from this sample produce the same CDR3. The genes are TRBV2 and TRBJ1-4, with a weak D call TRBD1 (6 bases). This CDR3 is built from 12 residues. Germline V gene data show CDR1 as SNHLY and CDR2 as FYNNEI. Trimming took 7 bases from V and 6 from J, leaving 9 bases between them. In DNA form, the CDR3 reads TGTGCCAGCACCAGGGGTCATGAAAAACTGTTTTTT. Translation gives CASTRGHEKLFF.

The V call is TRBV5-6, the J call TRBJ1-2, with 7 nucleotides matching TRBD1. Trimming took 1 base from V and 8 from J; bases not matched to a gene: 5. Per germline, CDR1 SGHDT and CDR2 YYEEEE. This CDR3 region has 13 residues. The CDR3 loop is CASSLQGVGGYTF. DNA for the CDR3: TGTGCCAGCAGCTTGCAGGGGGTGGGCGGCTACACCTTC.

By sample share, this clone is medium-sized. A junction boundary mismatches the germline segment, possibly from a read error. The chain links TRBV20-1 to TRBJ1-2; D ambiguous. Germline assignment: CDR1 DFQATT and CDR2 SNEGSKA (reference sequence). CDR3 size: 10 residues. CDR3 loop: CSARDRHRCF. In DNA, the CDR3 is TGCAGTGCTAGAGACAGGCATCGGTGCTTC.

The chain has TRBV14 and TRBJ1-3; TRBD1 matches 7 bases. The length of the CDR3 is 16 residues. The germline CDR1 and CDR2 sequences are SGHDN and FVKESK. V lost 4 bases and J lost 0; bases outside the gene matches: 6. The chain's CDR3 is CASSPMDRPSGNTIYF. For the CDR3, the DNA is TGTGCCAGCAGCCCGATGGACAGGCCCTCTGGAAACACCATATATTTT.

This chain links TRBV20-1 with TRBJ1-1; TRBD1 aligns across 7 bases. The junction had 8 bases not matched to a gene; V was cut back by 6 bases and J by 10 bases. CDR3 length: 11 amino acids. Per the germline V gene, CDR1 is DFQATT and CDR2 is SNEGSKA (reference sequence). The CDR3: CSAPTGSRAFF. In nucleotides, the CDR3 is TGCAGTGCCCCGACAGGGTCTAGAGCTTTCTTT.

The chain is built from TRBV6-5 and TRBJ2-7; 9 nucleotides align to TRBD2. The CDR3 covers 15 residues. Trimming removed 1 base from V and 6 bases from J; junction bases left unmatched: 7. From germline, CDR1 is MNHEY and CDR2 SVGAGI. The CDR3 loop is CASSYFRGGAAEQYF. The DNA of the CDR3 is TGTGCCAGCAGTTACTTCCGCGGGGGGGCCGCCGAGCAGTACTTC.

Only one count was recorded for this clone. The gene calls are TRBV6-1 and TRBJ2-3; no definite D call. The CDR3 sequence is 15 residues long. Looked up from germline, CDR1 is MNHNS and CDR2 is SASEGT. V lost 3 bases and J lost 0, with 10 bases in between. The CDR3 region is CASSELRVSTDTQYF. In DNA form, the CDR3 reads TGTGCCAGCAGTGAGTTAAGAGTCAGCACAGATACGCAGTATTTT.

The chain employs TRBV5-4 and TRBJ1-2; 7 positions agree with TRBD1. From germline, CDR1 is SGHNT and CDR2 YYREEE (reference sequence). The CDR3 spans 13 residues. The V and J ends lost 4 bases and 5 bases, in that order; junction bases with no gene match: 5. This chain's CDR3 is CASSLPGQYGYTF. Written as DNA, the CDR3 is TGTGCCAGCAGCCTCCCGGGACAGTATGGCTACACCTTC. Full variable domain (outside the CDR3, taken from reference TRBV5-4 and TRBJ1-2): ETGVTQSPTHLIKTRGQQVTLRCSSQSGHNTVSWYQQALGQGPQFIFQYYREEENGRGNFPPRFSGLQFPNYSSELNVNALELDDSALYLCASSLPGQYGYTFGSGTRLTVV.

For the CDR3, the DNA is TGTGCCTGGAGTGAGGGGACTGCCTATGGCTACACCTTC. Protein sequence: CAWSEGTAYGYTF. This chain links TRBV30 with TRBJ1-2; perhaps TRBD1 as D (5 bases). The germline V gene encodes CDR1 GTSNPN and CDR2 SVGIG (reference sequence). The CDR3 runs 13 residues. The V gene lost 1 base and the J gene lost 4 bases, with 10 bases spanning the gap.

This chain connects TRBV6-1 to TRBJ1-2; D gene ambiguous. Germline V gives CDR1 MNHNS, CDR2 SASEGT. The CDR3 covers 12 residues. V gave up 7 bases and J gave up 2 bases, with 8 bases separating them. CDR3 DNA: TGTGCCAGCAATAGAGCCAACTATGGCTACACCTTC. Residues: CASNRANYGYTF.

This rearrangement joins TRBV27 to TRBJ1-1; the match to TRBD1 covers 8 bases. Per the germline V gene, CDR1 is MNHEY and CDR2 is SMNVEV (reference sequence). This CDR3 has 17 amino acids. V gave up 3 bases and J gave up 1 base; unmatched junction bases: 10. CDR3 sequence: CASSFTKGQAPNTEAFF. CDR3 in DNA: TGTGCCAGCAGTTTCACCAAGGGACAGGCGCCGAACACTGAAGCTTTCTTT.

This chain connects TRBV27 to TRBJ1-5, with 7 bases identical to TRBD1. The length of the CDR3 is 16 residues. The germline V gene encodes CDR1 MNHEY and CDR2 SMNVEV (reference sequence). V dropped 5 bases and J dropped 3; count of bases not matched to a gene: 10. The CDR3: CASSVGGGGPNQPQHF. The CDR3 DNA follows: TGTGCCAGCAGTGTAGGGGGCGGGGGGCCCAATCAGCCCCAGCATTTT.

V is TRBV2 and J is TRBJ2-2; 9 bases fit TRBD1. This CDR3 has 16 residues. CDR1 and CDR2 (germline): SNHLY, FYNNEI. J lost 1 base, V lost 3 bases, and 3 bases had no gene match. This CDR3 reads CASSDAGQGNTGELFF. The CDR3 coding sequence is TGTGCCAGCAGTGATGCGGGACAGGGGAACACCGGGGAGCTGTTTTTT.

This clone was detected only a few times. The chain joins TRBV21-1 to TRBJ2-7; TRBD1, the table's D call, lacks a check against the DNA. TRBV21-1 is noted as a pseudogene. The CDR3 consists of 16 residues. The CDR3 spells CASSKGGQDRTYEQYF. The CDR3 DNA follows: TGTGCCAGCAGCAAAGGAGGACAGGACCGAACCTACGAGCAGTACTTC.

This sequence joins TRBV25-1 and TRBJ1-2, with a tentative D call TRBD1 (5 bases). Trimming took off 4 bases at V and 0 bases at J, with 12 bases between the two ends. Germline assignment: CDR1 MGHDK and CDR2 SYGVNS. This CDR3 has 15 amino acids. This CDR3 is CASSGQGPTNYGYTF. CDR3 DNA: TGTGCCAGCAGTGGCCAGGGCCCCACTAACTATGGCTACACCTTC.

The V and J genes are TRBV4-1 and TRBJ1-6; 9 bases map to TRBD1. The germline V gene encodes CDR1 MGHRA and CDR2 YSYEKL. CDR3 length equals 17 residues. V was clipped by 4 bases and J by 6 bases; unmatched bases: 10. The CDR3 region is CASSLSLGQGRNSPLHF. The CDR3 bases are TGCGCCAGCAGCCTTAGCTTGGGACAGGGTCGTAATTCACCCCTCCACTTT.

This sequence joins TRBV7-9 and TRBJ1-2; D possibly corresponds to TRBD1 (5 bases). This CDR3 contains 12 residues. Germline V lookup: CDR1 SEHNR, CDR2 FQNEAQ (reference sequence). V lost 5 bases and J 10 bases, leaving 14 bases between the germline ends. The CDR3 is CASSKEAGDYTF. CDR3 nucleotides: TGTGCCAGCAGCAAAGAGGCGGGGGACTACACCTTC.

The chain links TRBV12-5 to TRBJ2-1; D is unclear. Germline V gene sequence: CDR1 LGHNT, CDR2 FRNRAP. Trimming removed 1 base from V and 10 bases from J, with 11 bases in between. The CDR3 runs 13 residues. The CDR3 DNA sequence: TGTGCTAGTGGTTTGGCCGCCTTAGCCGAGCAGTTCTTC. Its translation is CASGLAALAEQFF. Full variable domain (rest looked up from reference TRBV12-5 and TRBJ2-1): DARVTQTPRHKVTEMGQEVTMRCQPILGHNTVFWYRQTMMQGLELLAYFRNRAPLDDSGMPKDRFSAEMPDATLATLKIQPSEPRDSAVYFCASGLAALAEQFFGPGTRLTVL.

This clone was counted only a few times. In the same sample, other DNA sequences code for this CDR3. The chain has TRBV6-5 and TRBJ1-1; D might be TRBD1 (5 bases). Germline CDR1 MNHEY, CDR2 SVGAGI. This CDR3 has 12 amino acids. Trimming pared 2 bases from V and 6 bases from J, leaving 7 bases between. This CDR3 reads CASSYRGAEAFF. Written as DNA, the CDR3 is TGTGCCAGCAGTTACAGGGGCGCTGAAGCTTTCTTT.

The CDR3: CASSTTGVGEKLFF. The CDR3 nucleotides are TGTGCCAGTAGTACAACAGGGGTAGGGGAAAAACTGTTTTTT. The chain joins TRBV19 to TRBJ1-4, with 7 bases that match TRBD1. CDR3 size: 14 residues. Trimming cost V 4 bases and J 8 bases; bases outside gene matches: 7. Germline V gene sequence: CDR1 LNHDA, CDR2 SQIVND (reference sequence).

There are a few counts of this clone. The chain recombines TRBV6-4 with TRBJ2-7; 9 bases are shared with TRBD1. There are 13 residues in the CDR3. V lost 8 bases and J lost 5; bases outside the gene matches: 7. The germline CDR1 and CDR2 sequences are MRHNA and SNTAGT. DNA for the CDR3: TGTGCCAGCGTAAGGACAGGGGACCACGAGCAGTACTTC. This encodes CASVRTGDHEQYF.

The chain uses TRBV11-3 and TRBJ1-3; no definite D call. Germline CDR1 is SGHNT and CDR2 is YENEEA. V was clipped by 0 bases and J by 1 base, with 13 bases between them. The CDR3 loop spans 17 amino acids. CDR3 amino acids: CASSLDRSTPSGNTIYF. CDR3 nucleotides: TGTGCCAGCAGCTTAGACCGGTCTACCCCTTCTGGAAACACCATATATTTT.

CDR3 DNA sequence: TGTGCCAGCAGTGAATATGGAGTTAATACGCAGTATTTT. The encoded protein is CASSEYGVNTQYF. The chain employs TRBV25-1 and TRBJ2-3; D ambiguous. V lost 0 bases, J lost 7 bases, and 8 bases lay in between. This CDR3 region has 13 residues. Germline V gives CDR1 MGHDK, CDR2 SYGVNS.

As concerns this clone: Other DNA sequences of this sample code for an identical CDR3. The chain recombines TRBV29-1 with TRBJ1-1; tentatively, D is TRBD1 (5 bases). V was pared by 4 bases and J by 1 base, with 7 bases between. The V gene's germline CDR1 is SQVTM and CDR2 ANQGSEA. The CDR3 covers 12 residues. The CDR3 spells CSVVRGNTEAFF. The CDR3 DNA is TGCAGCGTTGTAAGGGGGAACACTGAAGCTTTCTTT.

The CDR3 loop is CASSVDRENTEAFF. In DNA form, the CDR3 reads TGTGCCAGCAGCGTCGACAGGGAGAACACTGAAGCTTTCTTT. The J gene is TRBJ1-1, the V gene TRBV7-3, with 7 bases fitting TRBD1. The CDR3 totals 14 residues. J lost 1 base, V lost 5 bases, and 4 bases had no gene match. Germline V gene sequence: CDR1 SGHTA, CDR2 FQGTGA.

The chain carries TRBV9 and TRBJ1-4, with 7 nucleotides matching TRBD1. From germline, CDR1 is SGDLS and CDR2 YYNGEE. The ends lost 3 bases at V and 8 bases at J; junction bases unmatched: 7. The CDR3 sequence is 14 residues long. The CDR3 DNA reads TGTGCCAGCAGCGGGGGGACAGTAGGCGAAAAACTGTTTTTT. Translation gives CASSGGTVGEKLFF.

This clone was counted a single time. V and J are TRBV9 and TRBJ1-2; D is undetermined. Germline CDR1 SGDLS, CDR2 YYNGEE. V was pared by 5 bases and J by 3 bases, with 11 bases between. The CDR3 extends over 13 amino acids. CDR3 in amino acids: CASSAYQDYGYTF. The CDR3 DNA reads as TGTGCCAGCAGTGCTTACCAGGACTATGGCTACACCTTC. The full variable domain, with the rest looked up from reference TRBV9 and TRBJ1-2, is DSGVTQTPKHLITATGQRVTLRCSPRSGDLSVYWYQQSLDQGLQFLIQYYNGEERAKGNILERFSAQQFPDLHSELNLSSLELGDSALYFCASSAYQDYGYTFGSGTRLTVV.

V and J are TRBV2 and TRBJ1-6; no clear D gene. The length of the CDR3 is 15 residues. V was trimmed by 5 bases and J by 0 bases, leaving 8 bases between them. Germline V lookup: CDR1 SNHLY, CDR2 FYNNEI. The CDR3 region is CASSPGSSYNSPLHF. The CDR3 DNA follows: TGTGCCAGCAGTCCCGGGAGCTCCTATAATTCACCCCTCCACTTT.

This clone was seen a few times. This chain connects TRBV19 to TRBJ1-4; 7 bases are shared with TRBD1. Germline V gene lookup returns CDR1 LNHDA and CDR2 SQIVND (reference sequence). The V and J ends lost 3 bases and 2 bases, in that order; junction bases with no gene match: 3. The CDR3 is 15 residues long. For the CDR3, the DNA is TGTGCCAGTAGTATCCCGACAGGGACTAATGAAAAACTGTTTTTT. Its protein product is CASSIPTGTNEKLFF. Filled out from reference TRBV19 and TRBJ1-4, the complete variable domain reads DGGITQSPKYLFRKEGQNVTLSCEQNLNHDAMYWYRQDPGQGLRLIYYSQIVNDFQKGDIAEGYSVSREKKESFPLTVTSAQKNPTAFYLCASSIPTGTNEKLFFGSGTQLSVL.